This is a list of T cell receptor beta chains from one sample in a study of shared clonotypes between healthy human individuals. TCRdb's copy holds only in-frame clones and misses some; the assay was immunoSEQ multiplex PCR. The table includes around 1.1 million clones, approximately 80% detected once. Sequencing used memory CD4+ T cells from PBMCs. Receptors were obtained from a man aged 18 to 30 in good health. Some clones in this sample may be carry-over from other donors' samples. Each CDR3 is given with its conserved first and last residue. D genes are given only for firm matches. Expanded clones are given a class, and other clones once, few, many or no size at all.

TRBV25-1	TRBJ1-4	few	-	CASSPTSFATNEKLFF	TGTGCCAGCAGTCCAACTTCTTTTGCAACTAATGAAAAACTGTTTTTT
TRBV5-6	TRBJ1-6	few	-	CASSPLGDSPLHF	TGTGCCAGCAGCCCCTTAGGCGATTCACCCCTCCACTTT
TRBV14	TRBJ2-1	once	-	CASSQEMGRGYNEQFF	TGTGCCAGCAGCCAAGAGATGGGACGTGGGTACAATGAGCAGTTCTTC
TRBV11-2	TRBJ2-1	-	TRBD1	CASSTDRGPSSYNEQFF	TGTGCCAGCAGCACAGACAGGGGGCCGAGCTCCTACAATGAGCAGTTCTTC
TRBV5-1	TRBJ2-3	-	-	CASSLELPQGITDTQYF	TGCGCCAGCAGCTTGGAACTGCCCCAAGGGATCACAGATACGCAGTATTTT
TRBV15	TRBJ1-5	-	-	CATSRQGQDQPQHF	TGTGCCACCAGCAGACAGGGGCAGGATCAGCCCCAGCATTTT
TRBV25-1	TRBJ2-7	-	-	CASRDFFYEQYF	TGTGCCAGCCGGGACTTCTTTTACGAGCAGTACTTC
TRBV28	TRBJ1-1	many	-	CASSLRRDSGGMNTEAFF	TGTGCCAGCAGTTTAAGAAGGGATTCCGGCGGGATGAACACTGAAGCTTTCTTT
TRBV15	TRBJ1-1	once	-	CATSRGTGGAFF	TGTGCCACCAGCAGGGGGACCGGGGGCGCTTTCTTT
TRBV27	TRBJ2-4	-	TRBD1	CASRPGQGKNIQYF	TGTGCCAGCAGGCCGGGACAGGGGAAAAACATTCAGTACTTC
TRBV30	TRBJ1-4	-	-	CAWAEGPNEKLFF	TGTGCCTGGGCGGAGGGACCTAATGAAAAACTGTTTTTT
TRBV5-1	TRBJ1-3	-	-	CASSADGTSGNTIYF	TGCGCCAGCAGCGCCGACGGCACCTCTGGAAACACCATATATTTT
TRBV28	TRBJ1-1	-	-	CASSYAGRSTEAFF	TGTGCCAGCAGTTACGCAGGTCGGTCCACTGAAGCTTTCTTT
TRBV28	TRBJ1-4	few	TRBD1	CASSLQGATNEKLFF	TGTGCCAGCAGTTTACAGGGGGCTACTAATGAAAAACTGTTTTTT
TRBV9	TRBJ1-2	-	TRBD1	CASSVDGQGSLGYTF	TGTGCCAGCAGCGTAGATGGACAGGGGTCGCTTGGCTACACCTTC
TRBV6-5	TRBJ2-7	-	TRBD2	CASRLAGDYEQYF	TGTGCCAGCAGACTAGCGGGAGACTACGAGCAGTACTTC
TRBV20-1	TRBJ1-4	-	-	CSARSSEKLFF	TGCAGTGCTAGGAGCTCCGAAAAACTGTTTTTT
TRBV5-4	TRBJ2-3	-	-	CASSLTVATDTQYF	TGTGCCAGCAGCTTGACAGTCGCGACGGATACGCAGTATTTT
TRBV5-1	TRBJ1-2	-	TRBD1	CASSYSTGTGNYGYTF	TGCGCCAGCAGCTATTCGACCGGGACAGGGAACTATGGCTACACCTTC
TRBV5-1	TRBJ2-2	-	TRBD1	CASSYQGDTGELFF	TGCGCCAGCAGCTACCAGGGGGACACCGGGGAGCTGTTTTTT
TRBV10-3	TRBJ1-5	-	-	CAIADLPPGRSGSQHF	TGTGCCATCGCCGATTTACCTCCGGGCCGCAGCGGGTCCCAGCATTTT
TRBV6-6	TRBJ1-2	-	-	CASSRDNYGYTF	TGTGCCAGCAGCCGGGACAACTATGGCTACACCTTC
TRBV7-7	TRBJ2-2	-	TRBD1	CASSSGQGRNTGELFF	TGTGCCAGCAGCTCCGGACAGGGGCGGAACACCGGGGAGCTGTTTTTT
TRBV10-3	TRBJ1-5	-	-	CAISETNQPQHF	TGTGCCATCAGTGAAACGAATCAGCCCCAGCATTTT
TRBV27	TRBJ2-7	-	TRBD2	CASSLGLAGDEQYF	TGTGCCAGCAGTTTGGGACTAGCGGGAGACGAGCAGTACTTC
TRBV7-9	TRBJ2-1	-	TRBD2	CASSLSSGSYEQFF	TGTGCCAGCAGCTTGTCTAGCGGGAGCTATGAGCAGTTCTTC